These 15 T cell receptor beta chains share one sample of origin, sequenced in a study of blood T cell repertoires in COVID-19. Using immunoSEQ multiplex PCR, the repertoire was profiled, and TCRdb retains in-frame clones only, with some absent. The top ten clones hold under 10% of a sample with 110,000 to 150,000 clones, approximately 79% of them seen once. Sequencing was done on a sample of peripheral blood. The receptors shown here come from a man in his forties or fifties with active or convalescent COVID-19.

As DNA, the CDR3 is TGTGCCAGCAGCCCCGGGGTGGACGAGCAGTACTTC. Its translation is CASSPGVDEQYF. J is TRBJ2-7 and V is TRBV5-6, with D tentatively TRBD2 (5 bases). This CDR3 spans 12 amino acids. Looked up from germline, CDR1 is SGHDT and CDR2 is YYEEEE. Trimming removed 4 bases at V and 5 bases at J, with 10 bases between.

The chain employs TRBV27 and TRBJ2-3, with D perhaps TRBD1 (5 bases). From germline, CDR1 is MNHEY and CDR2 SMNVEV (reference sequence). The CDR3 runs 13 residues. Deletions cut 6 bases from V and 3 bases from J, with 10 bases between. CDR3 DNA sequence: TGTGCCAGCAGCCCCTACAGGACAGATACGCAGTATTTT. Its translation: CASSPYRTDTQYF.

The V and J genes are TRBV3-1 (or the pseudogene TRBV3-2) and TRBJ2-5; the match to TRBD2 covers 8 bases. CDR3 size: 15 residues. V trimming: 2 bases; J trimming: 5 bases; junction bases outside the gene matches: 7. Germline values: CDR1 LGHDT, CDR2 YNNKEL (reference sequence). This CDR3 reads CASSQTAGVDETQYF. The CDR3 region has the DNA TGTGCCAGCAGCCAAACAGCGGGAGTTGACGAGACCCAGTACTTC.

This chain uses TRBV24-1 with TRBJ2-3, with D tentatively TRBD1 (7 bases). CDR1 and CDR2 from the germline V gene are KGHDR and SFDVKD. There are 13 residues in the CDR3. V was shortened by 5 bases and J by 6 bases, with 11 bases between the two germline ends. This CDR3 is CATSGRGPDTQYF. Written as DNA, the CDR3 is TGTGCCACCAGTGGGAGGGGGCCCGATACGCAGTATTTT.

The gene calls are TRBV12-3 or TRBV12-4 and TRBJ2-1; TRBD2 matches at 9 bases. Germline trimming cut 6 bases from V and 5 bases from J; bases unmatched to any gene: 2. This CDR3 is built from 13 residues. Here the CDR3 DNA reads TGTGCCAGCAGCCGACTAGCGGACAATGAGCAGTTCTTC. Its protein is CASSRLADNEQFF.

This chain joins TRBV28 and TRBJ1-1; 8 bases align to TRBD1. V shed 1 base and J 4 bases; nucleotides not matched to a gene: 8. This CDR3 is 16 amino acids long. Germline lookup yields CDR1 MDHEN and CDR2 SYDVKM. The CDR3 sequence is CASSLLGRGLVTEAFF. The CDR3 nucleotides are TGTGCCAGCAGTTTATTGGGCAGGGGGCTGGTCACTGAAGCTTTCTTT.

This clone was seen more than once but under ten times. Other DNA sequences in this sample translate to the same CDR3. The genes are TRBV11-2 and TRBJ1-2, with 7 bases lining up with TRBD1. The germline gives CDR1 SGHAT, CDR2 FQNNGV. The CDR3 consists of 13 residues. V lost 5 bases to trimming and J lost 3 bases; unmatched junction nucleotides: 3. The CDR3 sequence is CASSPDRDYGYTF. The CDR3 nucleotides are TGTGCCAGCAGCCCTGACAGGGACTATGGCTACACCTTC.

The chain joins TRBV30 to TRBJ2-2, with 14 positions matching TRBD2. With 5 bases clipped from V and 6 bases from J, the junction kept 8 bases outside the gene matches. CDR3 size: 16 residues. Germline V gives CDR1 GTSNPN, CDR2 SVGIG (reference sequence). The chain's CDR3 is CAWLGLAGEIAGELFF. CDR3 coding DNA: TGTGCCTGGCTGGGACTAGCGGGAGAAATAGCCGGGGAGCTGTTTTTT.

This clone appeared a single time. The V and J genes are TRBV6-5 and TRBJ1-2, with 9 bases lining up with TRBD1. CDR1 and CDR2 from the germline V gene are MNHEY and SVGAGI. V lost 6 bases, J lost 0 bases, and 5 bases stayed unmatched. CDR3 length equals 15 residues. The CDR3 region has the DNA TGTGCCAGCAGCTTAACAGGGGGCTCTAACTATGGCTACACCTTC. Translated: CASSLTGGSNYGYTF.

This chain connects TRBV5-4 to TRBJ2-7; a weak D match, TRBD2 (6 bases). The CDR3 spans 14 residues. V was shortened by 4 bases and J by 9 bases, with 20 bases between the two germline ends. CDR1 is SGHNT, CDR2 YYREEE, per germline (reference sequence). This CDR3 reads CASSLDYRMDGQYF. The CDR3 DNA sequence: TGTGCCAGCAGCCTGGACTATAGAATGGATGGGCAGTACTTC.

The chain carries TRBV5-4 and TRBJ2-6; 11 bases agree with TRBD2. Germline V gene sequence: CDR1 SGHNT, CDR2 YYREEE (reference sequence). Losses at the gene ends were 3 bases for V and 3 bases for J; bases not matched to a gene: 14. This CDR3 is 20 amino acids long. The CDR3 nucleotides are TGTGCCAGCAGCTGGTGGGTGGGCACTAGCGGGAGAGATGGGGCCAACGTCCTGACTTTC. Its translation: CASSWWVGTSGRDGANVLTF. Drawing the rest from reference TRBV5-4 and TRBJ2-6, the complete variable domain is ETGVTQSPTHLIKTRGQQVTLRCSSQSGHNTVSWYQQALGQGPQFIFQYYREEENGRGNFPPRFSGLQFPNYSSELNVNALELDDSALYLCASSWWVGTSGRDGANVLTFGAGSRLTVL.

This clone was seen a handful of times. The J gene is TRBJ1-5, the V gene TRBV7-3; a possible D gene is TRBD1 (5 bases). The CDR3 spans 15 residues. From germline, CDR1 is SGHTA and CDR2 FQGTGA. Trimming left V 5 bases short and J 1 base short, with 12 bases between. In DNA, the CDR3 is TGTGCCAGCAGCGATGACAGAAGGAGCAATCAGCCCCAGCATTTT. The encoded protein is CASSDDRRSNQPQHF.

The chain recombines TRBV2 with TRBJ2-2; 11 bases fit TRBD2. V dropped 4 bases and J dropped 5; count of bases not matched to a gene: 9. Germline V gene lookup returns CDR1 SNHLY and CDR2 FYNNEI. There are 17 residues in the CDR3. In DNA form, the CDR3 reads TGTGCCAGCAGTGGCCGGACTAGCGGGCGTGGGACCGGGGAGCTGTTTTTT. Its translation: CASSGRTSGRGTGELFF.

V is TRBV12-3 or TRBV12-4 and J is TRBJ2-1; a weak D match, TRBD2 (6 bases). This CDR3 is 13 amino acids long. Trimming took off 8 bases at V and 2 bases at J, with 10 bases between the two ends. The CDR3 DNA reads as TGTGCCAGCGGGGCTAGCGCCTACAATGAGCAGTTCTTC. It specifies CASGASAYNEQFF.

The gene calls are TRBV27 and TRBJ1-2; weak D call: TRBD1 (5 bases). V lost 5 bases and J lost 8, with 18 bases in between. There are 14 residues in the CDR3. Germline V gives CDR1 MNHEY, CDR2 SMNVEV (reference sequence). The DNA for the CDR3 is TGTGCCAGCAGTCCCCGGACACTCATGGGAGGCTACACCTTC. Translated, it gives CASSPRTLMGGYTF.